The 29 T cell receptor beta chains below all came from one sample that was sequenced in a study of blood T cell repertoires in COVID-19. Measured with immunoSEQ multiplex PCR; TCRdb has only the in-frame clones, and not every one. The data hold 120,000 to 150,000 clones, with around nine tenths observed a single time. The sample was peripheral blood. These receptors were collected from a human donor in a cohort sampled during active COVID-19.

The V gene is TRBV7-9, the J gene TRBJ2-5; TRBD2 aligns across 7 bases. V lost 2 bases to trimming and J lost 1 base; unmatched junction nucleotides: 7. The V gene's germline CDR1 is SEHNR and CDR2 FQNEAQ (reference sequence). The CDR3 is 16 residues long. CDR3 in amino acids: CASSLSGTTSQETQYF. The CDR3 nucleotides read TGTGCCAGCAGCTTATCTGGGACTACCAGCCAAGAGACCCAGTACTTC.

This rearrangement joins TRBV5-1 to TRBJ2-5; the match to TRBD2 covers 9 bases. Trimming at V came to 3 bases and at J to 4 bases, leaving 4 bases not matched to a gene. Germline V gene lookup returns CDR1 SGHRS and CDR2 YFSETQ. The CDR3 totals 14 residues. The CDR3 reads CASSSGTSTETQYF. As DNA, the CDR3 is TGCGCCAGCAGCTCTGGGACTAGCACAGAGACCCAGTACTTC. Complete variable domain (other parts from reference TRBV5-1 and TRBJ2-5): KAGVTQTPRYLIKTRGQQVTLSCSPISGHRSVSWYQQTPGQGLQFLFEYFSETQRNKGNFPGRFSGRQFSNSRSEMNVSTLELGDSALYLCASSSGTSTETQYFGPGTRLLVL.

The rearrangement joins TRBV27 to TRBJ1-5; no clear D gene. V was pared by 6 bases and J by 5 bases, with 11 bases between. CDR1 and CDR2 from the germline V gene are MNHEY and SMNVEV (reference sequence). This CDR3 is built from 13 residues. CDR3 nucleotide sequence: TGTGCCAGCAGGATACGGTTAGATCAGCCCCAGCATTTT. Translated: CASRIRLDQPQHF.

This clone was seen a handful of times. The chain uses TRBV18 and TRBJ2-3, with 9 bases aligning to TRBD1. V was clipped by 3 bases and J by 3 bases; unmatched bases: 7. The germline gives CDR1 KGHSH, CDR2 LQKENI. The CDR3 has 16 amino acids. This CDR3 is CASSPKMTGGTDTQYF. CDR3 DNA sequence: TGTGCCAGCTCACCTAAGATGACAGGGGGTACAGATACGCAGTATTTT.

This clone came up once. This sequence joins TRBV4-3 and TRBJ1-1; 9 nucleotides match TRBD1. Germline V gene lookup returns CDR1 LGHNA and CDR2 YSLEER. J was trimmed by 5 bases and V by 2 bases; bases with no gene match: 9. The CDR3 is 16 residues long. As DNA, the CDR3 is TGCGCCAGCAGCCAACAATACAGGGGGCGGGGGACTGAAGCTTTCTTT. It yields the protein CASSQQYRGRGTEAFF.

The rearrangement links TRBV19 to TRBJ1-1; the match to TRBD1 covers 8 bases. Germline V gene lookup returns CDR1 LNHDA and CDR2 SQIVND (reference sequence). V shed 5 bases and J 5 bases; nucleotides not matched to a gene: 7. This CDR3 has 14 amino acids. The CDR3 sequence is CASSVDRAGTEAFF. Here the CDR3 DNA reads TGTGCCAGTAGTGTGGACAGGGCAGGGACTGAAGCTTTCTTT.

The chain links TRBV19 to TRBJ2-1, with 7 bases identical to TRBD1. V dropped 8 bases and J dropped 5; count of bases not matched to a gene: 6. The V gene's germline CDR1 is LNHDA and CDR2 SQIVND (reference sequence). This CDR3 comprises 13 residues. In DNA form, the CDR3 reads TGTGCCAGTCAGGGGGTAGCCAACAATGAGCAGTTCTTC. Encoded protein: CASQGVANNEQFF.

CDR3 nucleotides: TGTGCCAGTAGTATCAGCGCTTCTGGAAACACCATATATTTT. It codes for CASSISASGNTIYF. J is TRBJ1-3 and V is TRBV19; D is unresolved. V shed 3 bases and J shed 1 base, with 7 bases lying between them. CDR3 length equals 14 residues. CDR1 is LNHDA and CDR2 is SQIVND in the germline V gene (reference sequence).

The rearrangement joins TRBV5-1 to TRBJ1-2; 7 bases map to TRBD1. CDR1 SGHRS and CDR2 YFSETQ come from the germline V gene. The ends lost 0 bases at V and 2 bases at J; junction bases unmatched: 4. The length of the CDR3 is 15 residues. The CDR3 sequence is CASSLGDSVNYGYTF. As DNA, the CDR3 is TGCGCCAGCAGCTTGGGGGACAGTGTAAACTATGGCTACACCTTC.

The rearrangement joins TRBV20-1 to TRBJ1-6; D perhaps matches TRBD1 (5 bases). The CDR3 is 13 residues long. Trimming left V 3 bases short and J 7 bases short, with 10 bases between. Germline loops: CDR1 DFQATT, CDR2 SNEGSKA (reference sequence). CDR3 DNA: TGCAGTGCTAGTCCCGACAGAAATTCACCCCTCCACTTT. Amino acids: CSASPDRNSPLHF.

The rearrangement joins TRBV27 to TRBJ1-2; 7 bases fit TRBD1. Germline trimming cut 9 bases from V and 7 bases from J; bases unmatched to any gene: 11. Germline V CDR1 and CDR2: MNHEY, SMNVEV (reference sequence). CDR3 length equals 13 residues. CDR3 bases: TGTGCCAGTGCTCTCTCAGGGGGTCTTGGCTACACCTTC. Translating it yields CASALSGGLGYTF.

This sequence joins TRBV15 and TRBJ2-1; 13 positions agree with TRBD2. This CDR3 is built from 15 residues. Trimming at V came to 5 bases and at J to 9 bases, leaving 7 bases not matched to a gene. The germline V gene has CDR1 LNHNV and CDR2 YYDKDF (reference sequence). DNA of the CDR3: TGTGCCACCAGCCCTGGACTAGCGGGGGTGGGTGAGCAGTTCTTC. It codes for CATSPGLAGVGEQFF.

CDR3 DNA sequence: TGTGCCAGCTCACCGGTAAACGGAGCCAACACTGAAGCTTTCTTT. Translation: CASSPVNGANTEAFF. The V and J genes are TRBV18 and TRBJ1-1; no definite D call. The ends were cut back, 3 bases at V and 2 bases at J, with 13 bases in the middle. The CDR3 is made up of 15 amino acids. Germline values: CDR1 KGHSH, CDR2 LQKENI.

The chain couples TRBV3-1 (or the pseudogene TRBV3-2) to TRBJ2-2, with D unresolved. Germline V lookup: CDR1 LGHDT, CDR2 YNNKEL (reference sequence). Trimming cost V 1 base and J 7 bases, with 10 bases left between them. CDR3 length: 14 amino acids. The CDR3 spells CASSQASRGGELFF. CDR3 in DNA: TGTGCCAGCAGCCAAGCTTCACGAGGCGGGGAGCTGTTTTTT.

The rearrangement links TRBV5-1 to TRBJ1-2, with 9 bases aligning to TRBD1. This CDR3 is 14 amino acids long. In germline, CDR1 is SGHRS, CDR2 YFSETQ. With V trimmed by 5 bases and J by 5 bases, 7 bases remained unmatched. The CDR3 sequence is CASRGQGRGYGYTF. The CDR3 DNA is TGCGCCAGCAGGGGACAGGGCCGGGGATATGGCTACACCTTC.

The CDR3 reads CASSFRAVTPEAFF. CDR3 DNA sequence: TGTGCCAGCAGTTTCAGGGCCGTTACGCCTGAAGCTTTCTTT. The chain carries TRBV27 and TRBJ1-1; TRBD1 might be the D (5 bases). In germline, CDR1 is MNHEY, CDR2 SMNVEV (reference sequence). The CDR3 loop spans 14 amino acids. V lost 3 bases, J lost 6 bases, and 14 bases lay in between.

V usage is TRBV10-3 and J usage is TRBJ2-2, with TRBD2 matching 11 bases. This CDR3 has 16 amino acids. Germline CDR1 reads ENHRY; CDR2 reads SYGVKD. The V gene end was trimmed by 5 bases and the J gene end by 3 bases; junction bases not matched to a gene: 5. Here the CDR3 DNA reads TGTGCCATCAGTCCGAATAGCGGGGGGGACACCGGGGAGCTGTTTTTT. Translating it yields CAISPNSGGDTGELFF.

This clone came up a few times. J is TRBJ1-2 and V is TRBV7-9, with a weak D call TRBD1 (6 bases). The CDR3 is made up of 13 amino acids. CDR1 is SEHNR, CDR2 FQNEAQ, per germline (reference sequence). V lost 5 bases and J lost 6, with 13 bases in between. The CDR3 DNA sequence: TGTGCCAGCAGCCAACAGGGAGAGCATGGCTACACCTTC. As protein: CASSQQGEHGYTF.

V usage is TRBV6-5 and J usage is TRBJ1-2; 12 bases agree with TRBD1. V shed 6 bases, J shed 7 bases, and the junction held 3 bases outside the gene matches. Germline V gene sequence: CDR1 MNHEY, CDR2 SVGAGI. The CDR3 covers 13 residues. CDR3 loop: CASSRDRGPGYTF. The CDR3 region has the DNA TGTGCCAGCAGCCGGGACAGGGGGCCTGGCTACACCTTC.

The rearrangement links TRBV9 to TRBJ2-7; D may be TRBD1 (7 bases). The CDR3 is made up of 21 amino acids. Per germline, CDR1 SGDLS and CDR2 YYNGEE. The ends were cut back, 4 bases at V and 1 base at J, with 33 bases in the middle. The chain's CDR3 is CASSPRQGLPAGPYLSYEQYF. DNA of the CDR3: TGTGCCAGCAGCCCCCGACAGGGACTCCCAGCGGGCCCTTACCTTTCCTACGAGCAGTACTTC.

The chain employs TRBV2 and TRBJ1-2; D not certain. From germline, CDR1 is SNHLY and CDR2 FYNNEI. The CDR3 consists of 13 residues. V gave up 5 bases and J gave up 0 bases, with 7 bases separating them. The CDR3 region has the DNA TGTGCCAGCAGTTTGGAGACTAACTATGGCTACACCTTC. Protein sequence: CASSLETNYGYTF.

J is TRBJ2-1 and V is TRBV27; D may be TRBD2 (6 bases). The V end lost 6 bases, the J end lost 8 bases, and 23 bases lay between the germline ends. This CDR3 is 16 amino acids long. Germline lookup yields CDR1 MNHEY and CDR2 SMNVEV (reference sequence). The CDR3 is CASSRLGSPLGDEQFF. The CDR3 region has the DNA TGTGCCAGCAGCCGACTAGGCAGCCCCCTCGGGGATGAGCAGTTCTTC.

The chain employs TRBV5-1 and TRBJ1-3, with D perhaps matching TRBD1 (5 bases). Trimming pared 4 bases from V and 2 bases from J, leaving 19 bases between. Germline loops: CDR1 SGHRS, CDR2 YFSETQ. The CDR3 covers 17 residues. The CDR3 reads CASSRNQGRMPGNTIYF. CDR3 DNA sequence: TGCGCCAGCAGCCGAAACCAGGGTAGGATGCCTGGAAACACCATATATTTT.

This rearrangement joins TRBV19 to TRBJ2-7; TRBD1 matches at 8 bases. This CDR3 region has 15 residues. With V trimmed by 5 bases and J by 0 bases, 6 bases remained unmatched. Germline CDR1 reads LNHDA; CDR2 reads SQIVND (reference sequence). CDR3 sequence reads: CASSAPGQASYEQYF. The CDR3 DNA is TGTGCCAGTAGTGCGCCGGGACAGGCCTCCTACGAGCAGTACTTC.

About this clone itself: Germline is not matched at one junction end, which may reflect a read error. The chain combines TRBV6-5 with TRBJ2-1, with 9 bases aligning to TRBD2. This CDR3 region has 16 residues. Germline CDR1 reads MNHEY; CDR2 reads SVGAGI. CDR3: CASSYSRGGSYNEQFF. The CDR3 region has the DNA TGTGCCAGCAGCTACTCGCGGGGGGGCTCCTACAATGAGCAGTTCTTC.

V and J are TRBV6-5 and TRBJ2-3; 8 nucleotides agree with TRBD2. In germline, CDR1 is MNHEY, CDR2 SVGAGI. The CDR3 spans 15 residues. V lost 0 bases to trimming and J lost 4 bases; unmatched junction nucleotides: 3. The CDR3 DNA reads as TGTGCCAGCAGTTACTCTAGCGGGGAGGCAGATACGCAGTATTTT. Translated: CASSYSSGEADTQYF.

V gene TRBV5-5 combines with J gene TRBJ2-2, with TRBD1 matching over 10 bases. Germline values: CDR1 SGHKS, CDR2 YYEKEE (reference sequence). Trimming removed 1 base from V and 4 bases from J; junction bases left unmatched: 4. The CDR3 has 16 residues. DNA for the CDR3: TGTGCCAGCAGCTTGAGGAGGACAGGGGGCACCGGGGAGCTGTTTTTT. Its translation: CASSLRRTGGTGELFF.

The chain joins TRBV4-1 to TRBJ2-1, with D tentatively TRBD1 (5 bases). Germline V gene lookup returns CDR1 MGHRA and CDR2 YSYEKL. This CDR3 has 15 amino acids. V was pared by 4 bases and J by 14 bases, with 24 bases between. CDR3 in amino acids: CASSRDPLGARSEFF. CDR3 bases: TGCGCCAGCAGCCGAGATCCCTTAGGGGCGAGGAGTGAGTTCTTC.

The CDR3 DNA sequence: TGTGCCAGTAGTATATTGAGTTGGGGGGACCCTACAACCGGGGAGCTGTTTTTT. This codes for CASSILSWGDPTTGELFF. V usage is TRBV19 and J usage is TRBJ2-2; maybe TRBD2 (6 bases). Trimming removed 2 bases from V and 5 bases from J, with 21 bases in between. The germline gives CDR1 LNHDA, CDR2 SQIVND (reference sequence). This CDR3 spans 18 amino acids. Variable domain in full (rest from reference TRBV19 and TRBJ2-2): DGGITQSPKYLFRKEGQNVTLSCEQNLNHDAMYWYRQDPGQGLRLIYYSQIVNDFQKGDIAEGYSVSREKKESFPLTVTSAQKNPTAFYLCASSILSWGDPTTGELFFGEGSRLTVL.